This T cell receptor beta chain was found in a study of blood T cell repertoires in COVID-19. At the level of the study: Sites across the United States, Italy and Spain contributed samples from acute and convalescent COVID-19.

CDR1 SGHNT and CDR2 YYREEE come from the germline V gene (reference sequence). The CDR3 totals 16 residues. Unmatched junction bases numbered 11, after V lost 4 bases and J lost 5 bases. Study processing details: By means of reference gene primer amplification, nucleated cell counts were estimated. Assay: immunoSEQ multiplex PCR; the TCRdb copy retains only in-frame clones and omits some. From that table come the V and J calls and clone size; the DNA was used to work out D and trimming. This sample yields some 270,000 clones, of which under 90% are seen a single time; 1.5% to 2% belongs to the top ten. Enrollees, about 18 to 89 years old, lived in 24 US areas. Which cohort a participant joined came from the clinical history participants gave.

This TCR derives from a woman aged 35 to 49 who had recovered from COVID-19. The chain joins TRBV5-4 to TRBJ1-5, with TRBD1 identical over 8 bases. The material sequenced was PBMCs or T cells enriched from blood (not recorded which). For the CDR3, the DNA is TGTGCCAGCAGCGAAGATCCGACAGGGGAAGATCAGCCCCAGCATTTT. It translates to CASSEDPTGEDQPQHF.